The 27 T cell receptor beta chains below come from one sample, sequenced in a study of blood T cell repertoires in COVID-19. The repertoire was sequenced with immunoSEQ multiplex PCR; TCRdb's copy has only in-frame clones and lacks some. The sample lists some 490,000 clones, approximately 83% seen once, with 3.2% in the top ten. Source material: peripheral blood. These receptors came from a human donor in a cohort sampled during active COVID-19.

A note on this clone: A read error may account for a junction end that differs from germline. This chain connects TRBV20-1 to TRBJ1-2, with 7 bases lining up with TRBD1. CDR3 size: 10 residues. The germline V gene has CDR1 DFQATT and CDR2 SNEGSKA (reference sequence). CDR3 loop: CSASDREVPF. In nucleotides, the CDR3 is TGCAGTGCTAGCGACAGGGAGGTTCCCTTC.

The chain couples TRBV7-3 to TRBJ2-5; D may be TRBD1 (6 bases). The ends were cut back, 2 bases at V and 3 bases at J, with 13 bases in the middle. Germline CDR1 SGHTA, CDR2 FQGTGA. The CDR3 covers 15 residues. DNA of the CDR3: TGTGCCAGCAGCTTATATGGGACATCCGAAGAGACCCAGTACTTC. It yields the protein CASSLYGTSEETQYF. Together with reference TRBV7-3 and TRBJ2-5, the CDR3 gives the full variable domain: GAGVSQTPSNKVTEKGKYVELRCDPISGHTALYWYRQSLGQGPEFLIYFQGTGAADDSGLPNDRFFAVRPEGSVSTLKIQRTERGDSAVYLCASSLYGTSEETQYFGPGTRLLVL.

CDR3: CASSSGLVGGRGSPLHF. DNA of the CDR3: TGTGCCAGCAGCTCAGGGCTAGTAGGGGGAAGAGGATCACCCCTCCACTTT. The chain recombines TRBV5-4 with TRBJ1-6; TRBD1 might be the D (6 bases). The CDR3 contains 17 residues. Germline lookup yields CDR1 SGHNT and CDR2 YYREEE (reference sequence). The germline V and J ends were trimmed by 3 bases and 10 bases, with 23 bases remaining between them. Supplemented by reference TRBV5-4 and TRBJ1-6, the full variable domain reads ETGVTQSPTHLIKTRGQQVTLRCSSQSGHNTVSWYQQALGQGPQFIFQYYREEENGRGNFPPRFSGLQFPNYSSELNVNALELDDSALYLCASSSGLVGGRGSPLHFGNGTRLTVT.

The rearrangement joins TRBV28 to TRBJ1-4; tentative D call: TRBD1 (6 bases). From germline, CDR1 is MDHEN and CDR2 SYDVKM. The CDR3 totals 15 residues. Trimming cost V 4 bases and J 8 bases, with 17 bases left between them. The CDR3 spells CASSSRRGSEEKLFF. Written as DNA, the CDR3 is TGTGCCAGCAGTTCGCGAAGGGGGTCGGAGGAAAAACTGTTTTTT. Filled out from reference TRBV28 and TRBJ1-4, the complete variable domain reads DVKVTQSSRYLVKRTGEKVFLECVQDMDHENMFWYRQDPGLGLRLIYFSYDVKMKEKGDIPEGYSVSREKKERFSLILESASTNQTSMYLCASSSRRGSEEKLFFGSGTQLSVL.

The chain combines TRBV7-8 with TRBJ1-5, with TRBD1 as a possible D gene (6 bases). The CDR3 is made up of 15 amino acids. Trimming shortened V by 3 bases and J by 3 bases, and 12 bases separated the two germline ends. CDR1 is SGHVS, CDR2 FQNEAQ, per germline. The CDR3 is CASSLEQGNNQPQHF. The DNA of the CDR3 is TGTGCCAGCAGCTTGGAACAGGGAAACAATCAGCCCCAGCATTTT. Using reference TRBV7-8 and TRBJ1-5 for the parts outside the CDR3, the full variable domain is GAGVSQSPRYKVAKRGQDVALRCDPISGHVSLFWYQQALGQGPEFLTYFQNEAQLDKSGLPSDRFFAERPEGSVSTLKIQRTQQEDSAVYLCASSLEQGNNQPQHFGDGTRLSIL.

This clone is a singleton in its sample. V is TRBV2 and J is TRBJ2-1, with TRBD2 identical over 13 bases. The germline V gene has CDR1 SNHLY and CDR2 FYNNEI. There are 18 residues in the CDR3. V shed 4 bases, J shed 2 bases, and the junction held 8 bases outside the gene matches. Written as DNA, the CDR3 is TGTGCCAGCAGTGGGAGCAGGACTAGCGGGAGCGCCTACAATGAGCAGTTCTTC. The encoded protein is CASSGSRTSGSAYNEQFF.

The genes are TRBV10-3 and TRBJ1-5; D might be TRBD1 (5 bases). Germline V gene lookup returns CDR1 ENHRY and CDR2 SYGVKD. V was shortened by 11 bases and J by 1 base, with 12 bases between the two germline ends. This CDR3 spans 13 amino acids. CDR3 nucleotide sequence: TGTGCCTCCCAGCAGGGAAGCAATCAGCCCCAGCATTTT. Its protein is CASQQGSNQPQHF.

The chain carries TRBV5-1 and TRBJ2-3; D might be TRBD1 (5 bases). The germline gives CDR1 SGHRS, CDR2 YFSETQ. The CDR3 spans 16 residues. Trimming removed 0 bases at V and 1 base at J, with 12 bases between. The CDR3 is CASSLGDSLGTDTQYF. As DNA, the CDR3 is TGCGCCAGCAGCTTGGGAGACAGCTTAGGCACAGATACGCAGTATTTT.

The V and J genes are TRBV6-2 or TRBV6-3 and TRBJ1-5; 7 bases fit TRBD1. This CDR3 region has 17 residues. V gave up 5 bases and J gave up 0 bases; unmatched junction bases: 10. Looked up from germline, CDR1 is MNHEY and CDR2 is SVGEGT. The CDR3 bases are TGTGCCAGCAGTCAATCCGGGACAGCTTATAGCAATCAGCCCCAGCATTTT. Its translation is CASSQSGTAYSNQPQHF.

V usage is TRBV10-2 and J usage is TRBJ2-7, with 8 positions matching TRBD2. CDR1 and CDR2 from the germline V gene are WSHSY and SAAADI. Trimming cost V 0 bases and J 6 bases; bases outside gene matches: 7. The CDR3 sequence is 15 residues long. CDR3 coding DNA: TGCGCCAGCAGTGAGTCGGGACTAGACCATTCCGAGCAGTACTTC. Amino acids: CASSESGLDHSEQYF.

The V and J genes are TRBV30 and TRBJ2-2, with D perhaps matching TRBD2 (6 bases). V lost 5 bases and J lost 2, with 12 bases in between. Germline assignment: CDR1 GTSNPN and CDR2 SVGIG (reference sequence). CDR3 size: 14 residues. The CDR3 is CAWPGGINTGELFF. The CDR3 DNA is TGTGCCTGGCCGGGCGGGATTAACACCGGGGAGCTGTTTTTT.

The genes are TRBV18 and TRBJ1-5; unclear D gene. Germline V gives CDR1 KGHSH, CDR2 LQKENI. The CDR3 runs 16 residues. V gave up 4 bases and J gave up 5 bases, with 18 bases separating them. DNA of the CDR3: TGTGCCAGCTCACTTCTCGGGTCCCCCGGGGATCAGCCCCAGCATTTT. Protein: CASSLLGSPGDQPQHF. Full variable domain (rest looked up from reference TRBV18 and TRBJ1-5): NAGVMQNPRHLVRRRGQEARLRCSPMKGHSHVYWYRQLPEEGLKFMVYLQKENIIDESGMPKERFSAEFPKEGPSILRIQQVVRGDSAAYFCASSLLGSPGDQPQHFGDGTRLSIL.

This chain joins TRBV27 and TRBJ2-1; the D is unclear. CDR1 and CDR2 (germline): MNHEY, SMNVEV (reference sequence). CDR3 length equals 14 residues. The V gene lost 3 bases and the J gene lost 8 bases, with 14 bases spanning the gap. The DNA for the CDR3 is TGTGCCAGCAGTTTTACTGTTCCGCCCGATGAGCAGTTCTTC. As protein: CASSFTVPPDEQFF.

This clone was counted only a few times. The chain links TRBV5-1 to TRBJ1-3; a weak D match, TRBD1 (6 bases). The CDR3 consists of 16 residues. V lost 0 bases and J 4 bases, leaving 14 bases between the germline ends. CDR1 and CDR2 from the germline V gene are SGHRS and YFSETQ. The chain's CDR3 is CASSLAGQVYGNTIYF. CDR3 DNA: TGCGCCAGCAGCTTGGCGGGACAAGTATACGGAAACACCATATATTTT.

The CDR3 here is CASSLGGARRELFF. Here the CDR3 DNA reads TGTGCCAGCAGCTTGGGGGGGGCGCGACGGGAGCTGTTTTTT. This chain joins TRBV7-2 and TRBJ2-2, with D tentatively TRBD2 (7 bases). The CDR3 length is 14 residues. V was shortened by 3 bases and J by 9 bases, with 14 bases between the two germline ends. The germline CDR1 and CDR2 sequences are SGHTA and FQGNSA.

Details on this clone: The junction does not match germline at one end; this may be a read error. V and J are TRBV4-2 and TRBJ1-3; the D is unclear. The germline CDR1 and CDR2 sequences are LGHNA and YNFKEQ. This CDR3 is 14 amino acids long. The CDR3 is CASSQAGGRNAIYF. CDR3 sequence (DNA): TGTGCCAGCAGCCAAGCCGGCGGAAGAAACGCCATATATTTT.

V is TRBV30 and J is TRBJ2-4; TRBD1 aligns across 7 bases. Unmatched junction bases numbered 12, after V lost 1 base and J lost 0 bases. The CDR3 extends over 18 amino acids. Germline V gene sequence: CDR1 GTSNPN, CDR2 SVGIG (reference sequence). The CDR3 loop is CAWSEGAGRGLAKNIQYF. The CDR3 coding sequence is TGTGCCTGGAGTGAGGGGGCTGGAAGGGGATTAGCCAAAAACATTCAGTACTTC.

The gene calls are TRBV10-3 and TRBJ1-1, with D possibly matching TRBD1 (5 bases). The germline V and J ends were trimmed by 6 bases and 2 bases, with 13 bases remaining between them. Germline V CDR1 and CDR2: ENHRY, SYGVKD. The CDR3 totals 14 residues. The CDR3 sequence: CAIRGGAPNTEAFF. The DNA for the CDR3 is TGTGCCATCAGGGGAGGGGCCCCCAACACTGAAGCTTTCTTT.

The rearrangement joins TRBV4-2 to TRBJ2-5; 12 bases fit TRBD2. V lost 0 bases to trimming and J lost 5 bases; unmatched junction nucleotides: 10. The CDR3 has 18 amino acids. Germline V gives CDR1 LGHNA, CDR2 YNFKEQ. CDR3 coding DNA: TGTGCCAGCAGCCAAGACATAGATCTAGCGGGAGGGCCTGAGACCCAGTACTTC. Translating gives CASSQDIDLAGGPETQYF.

V usage is TRBV25-1 and J usage is TRBJ2-5; D may be TRBD2 (5 bases). CDR1 and CDR2 (germline): MGHDK, SYGVNS. The CDR3 is 14 amino acids. The V gene lost 4 bases and the J gene lost 7 bases, with 16 bases spanning the gap. CDR3 sequence: CASSADGTRGTQYF. In DNA, the CDR3 is TGTGCCAGCAGTGCGGACGGAACTCGGGGGACCCAGTACTTC.

This clone was detected a few times. The J gene is TRBJ2-5, the V gene TRBV6-5; TRBD2 might be the D (5 bases). Germline loops: CDR1 MNHEY, CDR2 SVGAGI. The V gene lost 6 bases and the J gene lost 5 bases, with 16 bases spanning the gap. This CDR3 comprises 14 residues. The CDR3 bases are TGTGCCAGCAGCCCCCGAAGGTCGGGGGAGACCCAGTACTTC. Translated: CASSPRRSGETQYF.

This chain uses TRBV6-6 with TRBJ2-7; 7 positions agree with TRBD2. The CDR3 consists of 15 residues. The germline V gene encodes CDR1 MNHNY and CDR2 SVGAGI (reference sequence). With 0 bases clipped from V and 2 bases from J, the junction kept 4 bases outside the gene matches. The CDR3 loop reads CASSYSASGAYEQYF. In nucleotides, the CDR3 is TGTGCCAGCAGTTACTCGGCTAGCGGTGCCTACGAGCAGTACTTC.

This chain joins TRBV3-1 (or the pseudogene TRBV3-2) and TRBJ1-4, with 8 bases that match TRBD1. Trimming removed 4 bases from V and 12 bases from J; junction bases left unmatched: 25. Germline values: CDR1 LGHDT, CDR2 YNNKEL (reference sequence). The CDR3 loop spans 19 amino acids. The CDR3 reads CASSLGTGPINLGAGELFF. CDR3 sequence (DNA): TGTGCCAGCAGCCTTGGGACAGGTCCGATTAATTTAGGGGCAGGTGAACTGTTTTTT.

The chain has TRBV28 and TRBJ1-1; no clear D. The CDR3 consists of 13 residues. Trimming pared 7 bases from V and 1 base from J, leaving 10 bases between. The germline CDR1 and CDR2 sequences are MDHEN and SYDVKM. The CDR3 here is CASTELWNTEAFF. Written as DNA, the CDR3 is TGTGCCAGCACGGAGTTATGGAACACTGAAGCTTTCTTT.

Here the CDR3 DNA reads TGTGCCAGCAGCCAAGTCGGGGGGGACACAGATACGCAGTATTTT. As protein: CASSQVGGDTDTQYF. The chain recombines TRBV4-2 with TRBJ2-3; 8 positions agree with TRBD2. The CDR3 sequence is 15 residues long. Germline lookup yields CDR1 LGHNA and CDR2 YNFKEQ. Unmatched junction bases numbered 2, after V lost 1 base and J lost 2 bases.

The chain has TRBV7-3 and TRBJ2-2; D not certain. The CDR3 consists of 14 residues. Germline-derived CDR1 and CDR2 are SGHTA and FQGTGA. With 10 bases removed from V and 2 bases from J, the gap between germline ends came to 14 bases. DNA for the CDR3: TGTGCCACTCAGGAACAACCCAACACCGGGGAGCTGTTTTTT. Translation: CATQEQPNTGELFF.

CDR3 nucleotide sequence: TGTGCCAGCAGCTTAACAAGGGGTCCCACAGATACGCAGTATTTT. Translated: CASSLTRGPTDTQYF. The genes are TRBV7-3 and TRBJ2-3; a possible D gene is TRBD1 (5 bases). This CDR3 comprises 15 residues. Germline V lookup: CDR1 SGHTA, CDR2 FQGTGA. V was cut by 0 bases and J by 2 bases, with 9 bases left in between.